The clone carrying this T cell receptor (beta chain) is medium-sized in the sample. What it recognizes is unknown. Reverse transcription used about 510 ng RNA and constant-region primers for alpha and beta. Separate chain-specific third strand synthesis with multiplexing indices produced the alpha and beta libraries. MiXCR was run by TCRdb on the 5' RACE reads, yielding one entry per CDR3 protein. The sample contains under 20,000 distinct CDR3 sequences, around 5.5% of which appear only once. Whole blood was used without fractionation, so all unsorted peripheral T cells were included. This sample was included in a study of HIV-infected patients and healthy controls. Whole-study results and caveats: Healthy control repertoires had roughly threefold more distinct CDR3s than untreated HIV+ repertoires, and higher Shannon diversity.

This clonotype originated in an adult in good health. Sample: blood.

The CDR3 loop reads CASSISGGAAEQYF. CDR3 nucleotides: TGTGCCAGCAGCATTAGCGGGGGAGCAGCCGAGCAGTACTTC. The genes are TRBV9 and TRBJ2-7; 9 bases are a match to TRBD2. The CDR3 length is 14 residues. Germline V gives CDR1 SGDLS, CDR2 YYNGEE. Losses at the gene ends were 4 bases for V and 6 bases for J; bases not matched to a gene: 8.